This entry concerns a single TCR beta chain. The target antigen is unknown. The data were taken from a study of vaccination and CD4 T cells after COVID-19. Once obtained from cultured CD4+ T cells, the DNA was sequenced using the Oncomine TCR Beta short-read assay. TCRdb reprocessed the PCR reads via MiXCR and lists one record per CDR3 protein. The sample records roughly 15,000 distinct CDR3 sequences, around 68% being singletons. Trimming removed 9 bases from V and 4 bases from J, with 12 bases in between. The CDR3 totals 12 residues. Germline V gene lookup returns CDR1 SGHTA and CDR2 FQGNSA. Treatment described: approximately 11-day PBMC culture with coronavirus spike peptide pools or control peptides (ViraFEST assay).

The sequenced sample was CD4+ T cells from blood, cultured in vitro. The receptor comes from a human donor who had recovered from COVID-19. The chain carries TRBV7-2 and TRBJ1-2; D gene ambiguous. CDR3 in amino acids: CASQLALYGYTF. CDR3 nucleotide sequence: TGTGCCAGTCAATTGGCCCTCTATGGCTACACCTTC.